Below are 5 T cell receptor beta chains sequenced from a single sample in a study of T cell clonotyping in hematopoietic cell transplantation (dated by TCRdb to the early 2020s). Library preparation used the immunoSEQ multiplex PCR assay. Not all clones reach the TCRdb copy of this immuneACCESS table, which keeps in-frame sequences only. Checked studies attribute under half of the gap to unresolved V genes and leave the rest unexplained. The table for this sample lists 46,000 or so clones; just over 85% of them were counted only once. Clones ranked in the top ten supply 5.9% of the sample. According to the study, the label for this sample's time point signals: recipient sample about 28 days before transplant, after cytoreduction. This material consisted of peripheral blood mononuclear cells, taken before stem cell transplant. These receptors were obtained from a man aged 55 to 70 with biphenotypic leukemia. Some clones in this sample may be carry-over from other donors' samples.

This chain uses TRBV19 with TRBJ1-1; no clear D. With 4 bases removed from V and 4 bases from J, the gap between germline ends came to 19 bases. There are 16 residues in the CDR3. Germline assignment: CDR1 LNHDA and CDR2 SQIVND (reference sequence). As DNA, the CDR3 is TGTGCCAGTAGTACCCGGGCCGATAGAGAAAGCACTGAAGCTTTCTTT. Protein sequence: CASSTRADRESTEAFF.

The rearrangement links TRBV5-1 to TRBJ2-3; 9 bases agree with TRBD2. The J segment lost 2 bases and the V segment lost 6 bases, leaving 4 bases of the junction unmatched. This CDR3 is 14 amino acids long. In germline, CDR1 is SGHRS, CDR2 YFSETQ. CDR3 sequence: CASTREGHTDTQYF. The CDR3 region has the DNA TGCGCCAGCACGCGGGAGGGCCACACAGATACGCAGTATTTT.

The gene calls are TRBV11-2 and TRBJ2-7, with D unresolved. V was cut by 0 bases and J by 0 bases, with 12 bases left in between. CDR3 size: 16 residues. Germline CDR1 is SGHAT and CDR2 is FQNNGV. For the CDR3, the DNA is TGTGCCAGCAGCTTAGATCGAGCCCCAATCTCCTACGAGCAGTACTTC. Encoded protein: CASSLDRAPISYEQYF.

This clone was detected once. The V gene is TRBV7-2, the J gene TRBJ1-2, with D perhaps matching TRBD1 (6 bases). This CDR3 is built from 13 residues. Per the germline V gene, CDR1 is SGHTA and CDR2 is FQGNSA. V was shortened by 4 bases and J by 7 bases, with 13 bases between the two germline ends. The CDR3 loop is CASSYTGYGGYTF. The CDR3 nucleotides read TGTGCCAGCAGCTACACAGGGTATGGTGGCTACACCTTC.

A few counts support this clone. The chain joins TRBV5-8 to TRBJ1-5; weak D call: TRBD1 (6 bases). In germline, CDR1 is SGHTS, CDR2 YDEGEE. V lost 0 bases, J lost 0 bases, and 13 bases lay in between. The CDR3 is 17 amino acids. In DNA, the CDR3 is TGTGCCAGCAGCTTGGGACAAGGGGGTGGTAGCAATCAGCCCCAGCATTTT. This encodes CASSLGQGGGSNQPQHF.